Sequencing of this T cell receptor beta chain was carried out in a study of response to subunit inactivated influenza vaccine. Study findings and constraints: Few new T cells, the authors suggested, are recruited by each seasonal influenza vaccination.

TCRdb recomputed calls from the RT-PCR reads with MiXCR, one row per CDR3 protein. The table includes 500,000 to 700,000 distinct CDR3 sequences, around 25% detected once. In the case of this clonotype: Its antigen is still unknown.

The same sample was also studied in work on T cells expressing NK-cell markers. That investigation notes: Beta-chain TCR cDNA was generated via 5'RACE template switching with UMIs. It was from sorted CD3+CD56+NKG2C+, CD3+CD56+NKG2C- and CD3+CD56-NKG2C+ T cells that TCR beta repertoires came. The leading position in the CD3+CD56-NKG2C+ fraction of a few donors also went to these clonotypes.

The receptor was derived from a man aged 45-65 years who received an inactivated influenza vaccine. The sample in question was CD4+ T cells sorted from PBMCs, obtained about 11 days after vaccination.

CDR3 protein: CASSSSIAVSSYNEQFF. In DNA form, the CDR3 reads TGTGCCAGCAGCTCATCAATAGCGGTGAGCTCCTACAATGAGCAGTTCTTC. The chain carries TRBV7-2 and TRBJ2-1, with TRBD2 as a possible D gene (6 bases). The CDR3 loop spans 17 amino acids. Between the trimmed V and J ends, which lost 4 bases and 0 bases, there was a span of 16 bases. The germline CDR1 and CDR2 sequences are SGHTA and FQGNSA.